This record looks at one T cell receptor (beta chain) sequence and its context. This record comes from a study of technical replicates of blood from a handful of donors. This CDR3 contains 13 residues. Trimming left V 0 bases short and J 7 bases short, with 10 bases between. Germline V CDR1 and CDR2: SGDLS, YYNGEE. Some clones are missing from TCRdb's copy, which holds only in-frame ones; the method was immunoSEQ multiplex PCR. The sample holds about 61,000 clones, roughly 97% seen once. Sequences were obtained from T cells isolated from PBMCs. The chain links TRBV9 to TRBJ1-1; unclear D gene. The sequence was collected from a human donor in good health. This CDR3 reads CASSVEVGSEAFF. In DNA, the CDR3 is TGTGCCAGCAGCGTAGAAGTTGGCAGTGAAGCTTTCTTT.